This T cell receptor beta chain stems from a study of blood T cell repertoires in COVID-19 (dated by TCRdb to about 2020). In the study overall: The collaborator samples originated in the United States, Italy and Spain and spanned the acute and convalescent phases of COVID-19. The prospective study material was composed of cDNA or gDNA derived from T cells, B-cell-depleted T cells, or PBMCs. Subjects who had been exposed to COVID-19, were actively infected with it, or had recovered from it provided the deeply sampled blood TCRbeta repertoires that made up the dataset. A freely available public database, intended as a resource for researchers studying the immune response to SARS-CoV-2, is where the repertoires were released. Samples were obtained from the ongoing ImmuneRACE study (first 160 participants) and from about 1,300 subjects provided by 6 global collaborators. The sample metadata nearly always contained a de-identified subject ID, COVID-19 status, age in years and sex. HLA class I and class II types, where available, came from metadata supplied by the sample provider rather than from assay-based typing. General study outcomes and caveats: Clinical and demographic metadata were provided uncurated, with the amount varying by source and participant.

At one collaborating source in Seattle, patients were enrolled during active infection and were followed longitudinally through the course of disease. Whole blood was collected in K2EDTA tubes by collaborating institutions according to the institutions' own protocols. For TCRbeta analysis, collaborator samples were shipped as frozen whole blood, as isolated PBMCs, or as DNA extracted from either sample type. TCRbeta CDR3 regions were amplified from genomic DNA by means of the immunoSEQ Assay, a bias-controlled multiplex PCR. The authors' analysis ran thus. Within the assay, amplification of reference gene primers was used to estimate how many nucleated cells each sample contained. To quantify the absolute abundance of each unique TCRbeta CDR3 rearrangement, sequence reads were collapsed and filtered. For each sample, productive Simpson clonality was calculated by taking the square root of Simpson's diversity index across productive rearrangements. TCRdb took over this immuneACCESS table, retaining in-frame rearrangements with V and J assigned. Such tables are incomplete; in checked studies, under half of the missing clones stem from an unresolved V gene, and the remainder is unexplained. The V and J calls and clone size are taken from that table; D and trimming were inferred from the DNA. The sample data list 290,000 or so clones, and just over 90% of these were observed just once. 2.2% of the sample lies in the top ten.

A note on this clone: Its antigen specificity is not known. Base qualities were left out, and no much larger clone turns up one base away.

Including cysteine and phenylalanine, the CDR3 has 11 amino acids. Solely the CDR3 DNA is kept, with 33 bases framed from the first base. V loses 3 bases, J loses 6 bases, and the germline ends lie 6 bases apart. Material: peripheral blood. The chain is encoded by TRBV12-3 or TRBV12-4 joined to TRBJ2-7, with the identity of the D gene unclear. The receptor was derived from a woman aged 30 to 39 with COVID-19, enrolled during active disease. The CDR3 region has the sequence CASSFGLEQYF. The nucleotide sequence is given as TGTGCCAGCAGTTTTGGCCTCGAGCAGTACTTC.